This TCR beta chain was identified during a study of blood T cell repertoires in COVID-19. Looking at the study overall: The study drew acute and convalescent COVID-19 samples from the United States, Italy and Spain. From T cells, B-cell-depleted T cells, or PBMCs came the material, which was cDNA or gDNA.

Authors' analysis steps: From reference gene primer amplification, estimates of nucleated cell counts were derived. Method: immunoSEQ multiplex PCR; TCRdb's copy keeps in-frame clones and lacks some. The V and J calls and clone size were taken over from that table, and D and trimming were inferred from the DNA. This table holds roughly 130,000 clones, roughly 83% found once. CDR3 size: 16 residues. Looked up from germline, CDR1 is SGHTS and CDR2 is YDEGEE. Trimming at V came to 3 bases and at J to 0 bases, leaving 9 bases not matched to a gene. Material for sequencing was peripheral blood. The V gene is TRBV5-8, the J gene TRBJ2-7; 7 positions match TRBD2. The source of this sequence is a woman between 45 and 60 years old with acute or convalescent COVID-19. The CDR3 coding sequence is TGTGCCAGCAGCTGGGACGGGACTAAAAGCTCCTACGAGCAGTACTTC. It is translated as CASSWDGTKSSYEQYF.